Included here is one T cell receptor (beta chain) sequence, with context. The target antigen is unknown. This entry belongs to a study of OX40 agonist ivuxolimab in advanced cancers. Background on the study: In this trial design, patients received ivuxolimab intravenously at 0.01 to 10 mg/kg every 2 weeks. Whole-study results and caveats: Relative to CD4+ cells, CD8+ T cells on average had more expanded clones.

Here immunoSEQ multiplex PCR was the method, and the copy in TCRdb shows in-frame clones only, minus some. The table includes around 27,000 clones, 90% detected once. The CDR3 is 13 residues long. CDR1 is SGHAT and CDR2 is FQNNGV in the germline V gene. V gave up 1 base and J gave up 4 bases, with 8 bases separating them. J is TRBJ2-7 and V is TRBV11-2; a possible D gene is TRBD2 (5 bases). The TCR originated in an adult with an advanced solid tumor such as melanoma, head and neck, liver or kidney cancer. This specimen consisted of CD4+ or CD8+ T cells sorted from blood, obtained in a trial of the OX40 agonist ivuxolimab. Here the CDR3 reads CASSLGRTYEQYF. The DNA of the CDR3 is TGTGCCAGCAGCTTAGGGAGGACGTACGAGCAGTACTTC.